Below, one T cell receptor (beta chain) is given with its context. As processed by the authors: Quantification of nucleated cells was approximated via reference gene primer amplification. Assay: immunoSEQ multiplex PCR; the TCRdb copy retains only in-frame clones and omits some. From that table come the V and J calls and clone size; the DNA was used to work out D and trimming. The sample contains nearly 95,000 clones, around 87% of which appear only once. This record belongs to a study of blood T cell repertoires in COVID-19. About the research overall: Spain, Italy and the United States supplied samples that represented acute and convalescent COVID-19. From T cells, B-cell-depleted T cells, or PBMCs came the material, which was cDNA or gDNA.

This CDR3 comprises 13 residues. Germline CDR1 is LGHDT and CDR2 is YNNKEL (reference sequence). The ends were cut back, 3 bases at V and 4 bases at J, with 9 bases in the middle. The TCR sequence derives from a human donor with acute or convalescent COVID-19. The donor label of this sample is uncertain. The V and J genes are TRBV3-1 (or the pseudogene TRBV3-2) and TRBJ1-2; TRBD1 might be the D (5 bases). The sequencing sample was made of peripheral blood. DNA for the CDR3: TGTGCCAGCAGCCAGACCGACAGCTATGGCTACACCTTC. Amino acids: CASSQTDSYGYTF.